Reported below is one T cell receptor (beta chain). V gave up 6 bases and J gave up 3 bases; unmatched junction bases: 6. The CDR3 loop spans 15 amino acids. Germline CDR1 and CDR2: LNHDA and SQIVND (reference sequence). The sample originates from a study of blood T cell repertoires in COVID-19. As handled by the study authors: Amplification of reference gene primers provided the estimated nucleated cell counts. Sequenced by immunoSEQ multiplex PCR; TCRdb stores in-frame clones only, minus some. The V and J calls and clone size are taken from that table; D and trimming were inferred from the DNA. The table includes 400,000 to 500,000 clones, 70% to 90% detected once.

Sequenced: PBMCs or T cells enriched from blood (not recorded which). V is TRBV19 and J is TRBJ2-7; 12 bases map to TRBD1. The TCR originated in a woman in her thirties or forties who had recovered from COVID-19. The CDR3 spells CASSDGTGGIYEQYF. The CDR3, as DNA: TGTGCCAGTAGCGATGGGACAGGGGGCATCTACGAGCAGTACTTC.